This T cell receptor (beta chain) was captured in a study of shared clonotypes between healthy human individuals. General study findings and limits: For sorted subsets, rarefaction showed incomplete sequencing despite large depth.

When replicate PCRs were run on sorted subsets, they used around 0.2 ug DNA, around 33,000 T cell genomes. Per the original methods: ImmunoSEQ gave junction-only sequences without quality scores, so filtering differed. The table came from immunoSEQ multiplex PCR; TCRdb's copy has only in-frame clones and leaves some out. V, J and clone size derive from that table, while D and trimming were established from the DNA sequence. The sample includes 2 million to 3 million clones, over 85% seen only once; the top ten take more than 0.35%. Looked up from germline, CDR1 is MGHDK and CDR2 is SYGVNS. This CDR3 contains 15 residues. Unmatched junction bases numbered 7, after V lost 6 bases and J lost 5 bases. A remark on this clone: Its target is unknown.

The sequence derives from a young man in good health. Some clones in this sample may be carry-over from other donors' samples. Sample: naive CD4+ T cells from PBMCs. As to subset: CD45RA+ positively selected. V usage is TRBV25-1 and J usage is TRBJ1-2; 12 positions agree with TRBD1. Here the CDR3 reads CASREGTGGGYGYTF. The CDR3 bases are TGTGCCAGCAGGGAGGGGACAGGGGGCGGGTATGGCTACACCTTC.